These 23 T cell receptor beta chains share one sample of origin, sequenced in a study of T cells in Graves' hyperthyroidism and ophthalmopathy. The TCR beta CDR3 regions underwent amplification using RNA transcripts as the source. The HTBI set primed first-round TCR CDR3 RT-PCR. Via MiXCR, TCRdb re-called the multiplex PCR reads, giving one row per CDR3 protein. This table holds about 350,000 distinct CDR3 sequences, about 19% found once. The sample was blood. The receptors shown here come from a woman between 18 and 29 years old with Graves' hyperthyroidism.

This chain uses TRBV5-1 with TRBJ1-1, with a tentative D call TRBD1 (5 bases). The CDR3 contains 16 residues. Germline V gene sequence: CDR1 SGHRS, CDR2 YFSETQ. V was clipped by 2 bases and J by 9 bases, with 23 bases between them. As DNA, the CDR3 is TGCGCCAGCAGCTTTATAGGCGAAGGGGACCTCCCGCAAGCTTTCTTT. It is translated as CASSFIGEGDLPQAFF.

This clonotype was seen a few times. With a much larger clone just one base away, this may be a read error. The chain employs TRBV7-9 and TRBJ2-5; no definite D call. CDR1 is SEHNR, CDR2 FQNEAQ, per germline (reference sequence). The CDR3 is 15 amino acids. As DNA, the CDR3 is TGTGTCAGCAGCTTAGGACCTAGTAAACCAGAGACCCAGTACTTC. As protein: CVSSLGPSKPETQYF.

The rearrangement joins TRBV5-1 to TRBJ1-1; D not resolved. Trimming took off 0 bases at V and 5 bases at J, with 23 bases between the two ends. CDR1 and CDR2 (germline): SGHRS, YFSETQ. The CDR3 sequence is 18 residues long. The CDR3 loop reads CASSLGTVGEAGKTEAFF. The DNA of the CDR3 is TGCGCCAGCAGCTTGGGTACAGTTGGGGAGGCCGGGAAGACTGAAGCTTTCTTT.

This clonotype was observed many times. This chain connects TRBV20-1 to TRBJ1-5, with D tentatively TRBD1 (6 bases). CDR3 size: 14 residues. In germline, CDR1 is DFQATT, CDR2 SNEGSKA (reference sequence). V was clipped by 3 bases and J by 3 bases, with 12 bases between them. For the CDR3, the DNA is TGCAGTGCTAGTTCAGGGGCCGTCAATCAGCCCCAGCATTTT. Protein sequence: CSASSGAVNQPQHF.

The chain links TRBV29-1 to TRBJ1-1; TRBD1 might be the D (5 bases). V was pared by 7 bases and J by 7 bases, with 13 bases between. The CDR3 consists of 11 residues. The germline gives CDR1 SQVTM, CDR2 ANQGSEA. The CDR3 DNA sequence: TGCAGCGCCACCAGACAGTATGAAGCTTTCTTT. Protein sequence: CSATRQYEAFF.

In its sample, this clonotype was seen many times. The V gene is TRBV15, the J gene TRBJ1-5; D remains unclear. The ends were cut back, 0 bases at V and 1 base at J, with 10 bases in the middle. CDR3 length: 16 residues. The germline V gene has CDR1 LNHNV and CDR2 YYDKDF (reference sequence). The CDR3 DNA sequence: TGTGCCACCAGCAGAGATCGTGGTGGAAGCAATCAGCCCCAGCATTTT. Protein: CATSRDRGGSNQPQHF.

Remarks on this clonotype: Possible read error: a much larger clone is one base away. The chain carries TRBV24-1 and TRBJ1-1, with 7 nucleotides matching TRBD1. V lost 12 bases to trimming and J lost 1 base; unmatched junction nucleotides: 4. The CDR3 extends over 12 amino acids. Germline V gene sequence: CDR1 KGHDR, CDR2 SFDVKD. This chain's CDR3 is CASKGANTEAFF. Written as DNA, the CDR3 is TGTGCCTCCAAGGGGGCGAACACTGAAGCTTTCTTT.

This clonotype was seen ten or more times. This chain joins TRBV20-1 and TRBJ1-2, with D unresolved. The V end lost 0 bases, the J end lost 6 bases, and 11 bases lay between the germline ends. The CDR3 covers 13 residues. CDR1 DFQATT and CDR2 SNEGSKA come from the germline V gene (reference sequence). The CDR3 sequence: CSARDPSLDGYTF. CDR3 DNA sequence: TGCAGTGCTAGAGATCCCTCCCTGGATGGCTACACCTTC.

This clonotype came up many times. The rearrangement uses TRBV12-3 or TRBV12-4 and TRBJ2-5; 12 nucleotides align to TRBD2. V lost 3 bases and J lost 3; bases outside the gene matches: 2. This CDR3 is built from 15 residues. CDR3 sequence: CASSFRTSGKETQYF. CDR3 nucleotide sequence: TGTGCCAGCAGTTTCCGGACTAGCGGGAAAGAGACCCAGTACTTC.

V usage is TRBV5-1 and J usage is TRBJ2-7, with 10 bases that match TRBD1. CDR1 and CDR2 (germline): SGHRS, YFSETQ. After removal of 4 bases from V and 3 bases from J, the junction contained 10 bases not matched to a gene. This CDR3 region has 16 residues. The CDR3 region is CASSPGGTGEIYEQYF. CDR3 coding DNA: TGCGCCAGCAGCCCGGGCGGGACAGGGGAGATCTACGAGCAGTACTTC.

This clonotype occurred many times. The chain links TRBV11-2 to TRBJ2-5; possible D gene TRBD2, 5 bases. V gave up 3 bases and J gave up 5 bases, with 16 bases separating them. Germline V CDR1 and CDR2: SGHAT, FQNNGV. This CDR3 contains 15 residues. CDR3 region: CASSFMPGKRETQYF. Here the CDR3 DNA reads TGTGCCAGCAGCTTCATGCCCGGGAAAAGGGAGACCCAGTACTTC.

The table lists this clonotype with many counts. This sequence joins TRBV10-3 and TRBJ2-7; no firm D call. This CDR3 is 14 amino acids long. The V gene's germline CDR1 is ENHRY and CDR2 SYGVKD. V was cut by 6 bases and J by 2 bases, with 14 bases left in between. CDR3: CAIRPPGSPYEQYF. The CDR3 coding sequence is TGTGCCATCAGGCCCCCTGGGTCCCCCTACGAGCAGTACTTC.

This clonotype was counted at least ten times. This sequence joins TRBV28 and TRBJ1-2, with D possibly matching TRBD1 (5 bases). Trimming removed 3 bases at V and 7 bases at J, with 15 bases between. Germline-derived CDR1 and CDR2 are MDHEN and SYDVKM. The CDR3 runs 14 residues. The CDR3 coding sequence is TGTGCCAGCAGTTTGGGGCCCGTGGAGCCTGGCTACACCTTC. Encoded protein: CASSLGPVEPGYTF.

This clonotype was observed many times. V is TRBV12-3 or TRBV12-4 and J is TRBJ2-2; D call uncertain. The CDR3 sequence is 11 residues long. Trimming stripped 4 bases from V and 6 bases from J, with 3 bases between. The CDR3 DNA follows: TGTGCCAGCAGTTACGCCGGGGAGCTGTTTTTT. As protein: CASSYAGELFF.

This clonotype was seen many times. The chain uses TRBV5-1 and TRBJ2-7, with 10 bases identical to TRBD2. This CDR3 comprises 14 residues. The V and J ends lost 4 bases and 7 bases, in that order; junction bases with no gene match: 8. In germline, CDR1 is SGHRS, CDR2 YFSETQ. The CDR3 loop reads CASSSTSGTGEQYF. DNA of the CDR3: TGCGCCAGCAGCAGTACTAGCGGGACGGGGGAGCAGTACTTC.

This clonotype was recorded many times. The chain is built from TRBV2 and TRBJ1-1; D is ambiguous. V lost 1 base and J lost 8, with 8 bases in between. Germline assignment: CDR1 SNHLY and CDR2 FYNNEI. This CDR3 region has 12 residues. CDR3 protein: CASSEGVGEAFF. CDR3 sequence (DNA): TGTGCCAGCAGTGAAGGGGTTGGGGAAGCTTTCTTT.

This chain uses TRBV27 with TRBJ2-2; D perhaps matches TRBD1 (6 bases). V was shortened by 7 bases and J by 3 bases, with 18 bases between the two germline ends. The CDR3 extends over 16 amino acids. The germline V gene encodes CDR1 MNHEY and CDR2 SMNVEV (reference sequence). CDR3 coding DNA: TGTGCCAGCACTCATAAGGGGGACCGAGACACCGGGGAGCTGTTTTTT. It translates to CASTHKGDRDTGELFF.

This clonotype was seen repeatedly, ten times or more. The chain couples TRBV20-1 to TRBJ1-5; D not resolved. The CDR3 spans 13 residues. Trimming took off 6 bases at V and 5 bases at J, with 14 bases between the two ends. Germline V gene lookup returns CDR1 DFQATT and CDR2 SNEGSKA (reference sequence). CDR3 nucleotide sequence: TGCAGTGCGACATGGACCACTGATCAGCCCCAGCATTTT. It codes for CSATWTTDQPQHF.

This clonotype occurred many times. The rearrangement joins TRBV6-1 to TRBJ2-2, with 12 bases fitting TRBD2. Trimming cost V 7 bases and J 6 bases; bases outside gene matches: 6. The CDR3 runs 15 residues. The germline gives CDR1 MNHNS, CDR2 SASEGT. CDR3 loop: CASTLAGGVAGELFF. The CDR3 DNA is TGTGCCAGCACGCTAGCGGGGGGGGTGGCCGGGGAGCTGTTTTTT.

The CDR3 sequence: CASSWGQKNEQYF. Written as DNA, the CDR3 is TGTGCCAGCAGTTGGGGACAGAAGAACGAGCAGTACTTC. The rearrangement joins TRBV6-2 or TRBV6-3 to TRBJ2-7, with 7 bases fitting TRBD1. V dropped 4 bases and J dropped 5; count of bases not matched to a gene: 5. This CDR3 contains 13 residues. Per the germline V gene, CDR1 is MNHEY and CDR2 is SVGEGT.

This clonotype was seen ten or more times. The genes are TRBV11-3 and TRBJ1-1; D call uncertain. CDR1 is SGHNT, CDR2 YENEEA, per germline. CDR3 length: 15 residues. The germline V and J ends were trimmed by 1 base and 0 bases, with 9 bases remaining between them. Written as DNA, the CDR3 is TGTGCCAGCAGCTTAGGACACGATATGAACACTGAAGCTTTCTTT. Amino acids: CASSLGHDMNTEAFF.

The CDR3 coding sequence is TGTGCTAGTGGTTTGGTATCGGCTCGGACTAGCGGGACTGACACCGGGGAGCTGTTTTTT. Residues: CASGLVSARTSGTDTGELFF. The rearrangement uses TRBV12-5 and TRBJ2-2; TRBD2 aligns across 12 bases. CDR3 length: 20 residues. Germline loops: CDR1 LGHNT, CDR2 FRNRAP. V lost 0 bases and J lost 3; bases outside the gene matches: 11.

This clonotype occurred many times. The chain couples TRBV6-5 to TRBJ2-7; 12 bases align to TRBD2. CDR1 is MNHEY, CDR2 SVGAGI, per germline. The CDR3 contains 16 residues. The V segment lost 4 bases and the J segment 2 bases; nucleotides outside the gene matches: 6. CDR3 in DNA: TGTGCCAGCAGTTCTGGACTAGCGGGGAGGGCCTACGAGCAGTACTTC. As protein: CASSSGLAGRAYEQYF.